Reported below is one T cell receptor (beta chain). Donors were grouped by their self-reported clinical history. Cohort 3 donors were reported recovered after two negative PCRs, clearance, or symptom resolution. The ends lost 8 bases at V and 2 bases at J; junction bases unmatched: 7. Germline V lookup: CDR1 LNHDA, CDR2 SQIVND (reference sequence). This CDR3 comprises 14 residues. This entry comes from a study of blood T cell repertoires in COVID-19. Study-wide background: Material from acute and convalescent COVID-19 was sourced from the United States, Italy and Spain. Sample material is recorded as cDNA or gDNA derived from T cells, B-cell-depleted T cells, or PBMCs.

Measured with immunoSEQ multiplex PCR; TCRdb has only the in-frame clones, and not every one. The table includes a few hundred thousand clones, about 90% detected once. The chain employs TRBV19 and TRBJ2-7, with 9 bases aligning to TRBD2. This clonotype was obtained from a woman aged 60 to 75 who had recovered from COVID-19. Sequences were obtained from PBMCs or T cells enriched from blood (not recorded which). DNA of the CDR3: TGTGCCAGTCAGGCGACTAGCGGACCCTACGAGCAGTACTTC. It yields the protein CASQATSGPYEQYF.